This T cell receptor (beta chain) appears in the sequencing data of a study of patients and donors after allogeneic stem cell transplantation. V lost 4 bases and J 4 bases, leaving 10 bases between the germline ends. Germline lookup yields CDR1 SGHTA and CDR2 FQGNSA. The CDR3 covers 13 residues. MiXCR was run by TCRdb on the RT-PCR reads, yielding one entry per CDR3 protein. The sample lists 70,000 to 75,000 distinct CDR3 sequences; more than 25% were seen once. The clonotype was recovered from a human donor who was either an allogeneic HSCT recipient or a stem cell or donor lymphocyte infusion donor (not recorded which). It is not recorded whose cells these are; they may come from a transplant donor. Input material: blood, either unsorted or a sorted T cell fraction (not recorded which). The chain is built from TRBV7-2 and TRBJ1-2; no clear D gene. CDR3 protein: CASSSVTVYGYTF. CDR3 DNA: TGTGCCAGCAGCTCCGTTACCGTCTATGGCTACACCTTC.